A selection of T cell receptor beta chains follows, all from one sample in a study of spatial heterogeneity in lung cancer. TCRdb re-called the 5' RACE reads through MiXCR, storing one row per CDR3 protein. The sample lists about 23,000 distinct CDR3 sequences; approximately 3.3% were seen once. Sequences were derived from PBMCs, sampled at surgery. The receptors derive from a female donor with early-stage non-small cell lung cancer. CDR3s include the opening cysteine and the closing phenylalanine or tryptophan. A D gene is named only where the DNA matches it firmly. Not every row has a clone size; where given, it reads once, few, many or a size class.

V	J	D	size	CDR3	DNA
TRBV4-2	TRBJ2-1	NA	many	CASSQGWDAPVHEQFF	TGTGCCAGCAGCCAGGGTTGGGACGCCCCCGTCCATGAGCAGTTCTTC
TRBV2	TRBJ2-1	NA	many	CASSDRVTYNEQFF	TGTGCCAGCAGTGACAGGGTCACCTACAATGAGCAGTTCTTC
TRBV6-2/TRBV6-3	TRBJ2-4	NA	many	CASSWGRRVGKNIQYF	TGTGCCAGCAGTTGGGGGAGACGAGTGGGCAAAAACATTCAGTACTTC
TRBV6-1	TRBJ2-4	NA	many	CASSESTLAKNIQYF	TGTGCCAGCAGTGAATCGACTCTAGCCAAAAACATTCAGTACTTC
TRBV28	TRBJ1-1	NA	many	CASSLEGLNTEAFF	TGTGCCAGCAGTTTGGAGGGCCTGAACACTGAAGCTTTCTTT
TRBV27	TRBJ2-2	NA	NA	CASSLDRYTGELFF	TGTGCCAGCAGTTTAGATCGCTACACCGGGGAGCTGTTTTTT
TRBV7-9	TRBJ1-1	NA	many	CASSLGLTGTEAFF	TGTGCCAGCAGCTTAGGCCTTACAGGAACTGAAGCTTTCTTT
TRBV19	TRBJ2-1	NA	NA	CASSIVRTSDEQFF	TGTGCCAGTAGTATAGTTCGGACATCGGATGAGCAGTTCTTC
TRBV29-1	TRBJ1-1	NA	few	CSGGAGWGMNTEAFF	TGCAGCGGGGGAGCAGGGTGGGGCATGAACACTGAAGCTTTCTTT
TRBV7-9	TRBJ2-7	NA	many	CASSLDGIRDEQYF	TGTGCCAGCAGCTTAGACGGGATTAGGGACGAGCAGTACTTC
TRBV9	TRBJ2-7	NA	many	CASSVEGGEVPYEQYF	TGTGCCAGCAGCGTAGAGGGCGGGGAGGTTCCCTACGAGCAGTACTTC
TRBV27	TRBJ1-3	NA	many	CASSKGGRLGNTIYF	TGTGCCAGCAGTAAGGGGGGGCGCCTCGGAAACACCATATATTTT
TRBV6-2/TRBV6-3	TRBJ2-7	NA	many	CATKTELYYEQYF	TGTGCCACGAAGACGGAATTATACTACGAGCAGTACTTC
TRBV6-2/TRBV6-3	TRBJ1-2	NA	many	CASSYPGRDKNYGYTF	TGTGCCAGCAGTTACCCGGGACGGGATAAGAACTATGGCTACACCTTC
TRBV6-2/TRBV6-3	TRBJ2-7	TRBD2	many	CASSYLTSRDEQYF	TGTGCCAGCAGTTACTTGACTAGCCGCGACGAGCAGTACTTC
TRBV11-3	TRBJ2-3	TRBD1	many	CASSLDPPGTASTDTQYF	TGTGCCAGCAGCTTAGATCCCCCCGGGACAGCCTCCACAGATACGCAGTATTTT
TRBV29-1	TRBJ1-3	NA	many	CSVVPAGNTIYF	TGCAGCGTCGTCCCCGCGGGAAACACCATATATTTT
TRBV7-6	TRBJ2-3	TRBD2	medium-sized	CASSLARAGGGDTQYF	TGTGCCAGCAGCTTAGCGAGAGCGGGGGGGGGCGATACGCAGTATTTT
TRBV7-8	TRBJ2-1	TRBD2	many	CASSWDTSEGYNEQFF	TGTGCCAGCAGCTGGGATACTAGCGAAGGCTACAATGAGCAGTTCTTC
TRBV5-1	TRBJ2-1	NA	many	CASSPGDSYNEQFF	TGCGCCAGCAGCCCAGGAGACTCCTACAATGAGCAGTTCTTC
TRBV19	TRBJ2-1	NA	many	CASSIRGSSYNEQFF	TGTGCCAGTAGTATACGGGGAAGCTCCTACAATGAGCAGTTCTTC
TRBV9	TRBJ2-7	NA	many	CASSVGSRAYEQYF	TGTGCCAGCAGCGTAGGCTCGAGGGCCTACGAGCAGTACTTC
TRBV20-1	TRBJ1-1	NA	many	CSARDLRGNTEAFF	TGCAGTGCTAGAGACCTACGGGGGAATACTGAAGCTTTCTTT
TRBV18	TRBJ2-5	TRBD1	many	CASSPPQGARETQYF	TGTGCCAGCTCACCTCCACAGGGGGCGCGGGAGACCCAGTACTTC
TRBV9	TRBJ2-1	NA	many	CASSHQPNEQFF	TGTGCCAGCAGTCACCAGCCAAATGAGCAGTTCTTC
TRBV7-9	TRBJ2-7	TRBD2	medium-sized	CASSPGTSGSYEQYF	TGTGCCAGCAGCCCCGGGACTAGCGGTTCCTACGAGCAGTACTTC
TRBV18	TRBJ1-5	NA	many	CASSPRGYSNQPQHF	TGTGCCAGCTCACCACGGGGCTATAGCAATCAGCCCCAGCATTTT
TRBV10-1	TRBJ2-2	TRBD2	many	CASGMREGPGELFF	TGCGCCAGCGGTATGCGGGAGGGCCCCGGGGAGCTGTTTTTT
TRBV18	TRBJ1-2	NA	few	CASSPLDAGASSYGYTF	TGTGCCAGCTCACCACTGGATGCAGGGGCCTCTTCCTATGGCTACACCTTC
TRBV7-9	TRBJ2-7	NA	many	CASSSSDWVYEQYF	TGTGCCAGCAGCTCGAGTGATTGGGTCTACGAGCAGTACTTC
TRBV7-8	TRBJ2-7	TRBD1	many	CASSPLGTGYYEQYF	TGTGCCAGCAGCCCACTTGGGACAGGTTACTACGAGCAGTACTTC
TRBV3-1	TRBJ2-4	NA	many	CASSQEGTLKNIQYF	TGTGCCAGCAGCCAAGAGGGGACTTTAAAAAACATTCAGTACTTC
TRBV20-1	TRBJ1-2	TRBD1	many	CSARPRTGESYGYTF	TGCAGTGCTAGACCCCGGACAGGGGAGAGCTATGGCTACACCTTC
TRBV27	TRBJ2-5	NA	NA	CASSSPLGGGETQYF	TGTGCCAGCAGTTCCCCCTTGGGGGGCGGGGAGACCCAGTACTTC
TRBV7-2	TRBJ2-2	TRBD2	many	CASSSSGPNTGELFF	TGTGCCAGCAGCTCTAGCGGGCCGAACACCGGGGAGCTGTTTTTT
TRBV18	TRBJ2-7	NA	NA	CASSPLGTGPYEQYF	TGTGCCAGCTCACCACTCGGAACAGGCCCCTACGAGCAGTACTTC
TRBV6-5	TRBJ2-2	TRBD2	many	CASRGLAGVGGTGELFF	TGTGCCAGCAGAGGACTAGCGGGAGTTGGGGGGACCGGGGAGCTGTTTTTT
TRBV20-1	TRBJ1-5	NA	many	CSARRGGSNQPQHF	TGCAGTGCTAGGAGAGGGGGTAGCAATCAGCCCCAGCATTTT
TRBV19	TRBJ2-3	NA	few	CASRGGLGTSRTDTQYF	TGTGCCAGTAGAGGGGGTCTGGGGACATCCCGCACAGATACGCAGTATTTT
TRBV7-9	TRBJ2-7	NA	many	CASSQLVWGASHEQYF	TGTGCCAGCAGCCAGCTTGTGTGGGGGGCGTCCCACGAGCAGTACTTC
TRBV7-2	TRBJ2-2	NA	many	CASSLGGPTGELFF	TGTGCCAGCAGCTTAGGGGGTCCCACCGGGGAGCTGTTTTTT
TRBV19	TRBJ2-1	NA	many	CASSMVPWNEQFF	TGTGCCAGTAGTATGGTGCCCTGGAATGAGCAGTTCTTC
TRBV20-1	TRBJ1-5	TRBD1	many	CSARTGRFQPQHF	TGCAGTGCTAGGACAGGGAGGTTTCAGCCCCAGCATTTT
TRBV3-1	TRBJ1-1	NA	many	CASSPLRGQLTEAFF	TGTGCCAGCAGCCCACTTCGAGGACAACTCACTGAAGCTTTCTTT